This T cell receptor (beta chain) was profiled in a study of cytomegalovirus exposure and HLA in healthy donors. Study results and caveats: Sequencing had likely introduced a cluster of highly shared sequence variants as an artifact.

This PCR relied on a set of 60 Vbeta primers and 13 Jbeta primers. In the original analysis: There were around 78 million unique TCR beta chains by a later count, and some 12 million of them were shared. Sequenced by immunoSEQ multiplex PCR; TCRdb stores in-frame clones only, minus some. That table gives V, J and clone size, and the DNA gave D and trimming. The table lists about 130,000 clones, approximately 79% of them singletons. Healthy bone marrow donors made up the donor group. In the case of this clone: The antigen remains undetermined.

Germline CDR1 is MDHEN and CDR2 is SYDVKM. V trimming: 4 bases; J trimming: 13 bases; junction bases outside the gene matches: 10. The CDR3 extends over 13 amino acids. Sequencing was performed on PBMCs. The source of this sequence is a man younger than 35 in good health and CMV-seropositive. This rearrangement joins TRBV28 to TRBJ2-1; 7 bases match TRBD2. DNA of the CDR3: TGTGCCAGCAGTTCCCACGGACTAGGAAATCAGTTCTTC. Amino acids: CASSSHGLGNQFF.